This T cell receptor beta chain is drawn from a study of immune characteristics of hereditary and idiopathic chronic pancreatitis. Study conclusions and caveats: Because tissue was from TPIAT only, disease duration differences may confound results.

Germline CDR1 reads LGHDT; CDR2 reads YNNKEL (reference sequence). This CDR3 has 13 amino acids. Trimming cost V 10 bases and J 4 bases; bases outside gene matches: 6. Sequenced by immunoSEQ multiplex PCR; TCRdb stores in-frame clones only, minus some. The sample has almost 9,500 clones, about four fifths seen once. Chronic pancreatitis tissue was collected during total pancreatectomy with islet autotransplantation. No T cell sorting was done; genomic DNA came straight from bulk pancreas tissue. On this clone itself: What it recognizes is unknown.

Sequences were obtained from pancreas tissue with idiopathic chronic pancreatitis. The chain carries TRBV3-1 (or the pseudogene TRBV3-2) and TRBJ2-3, with 9 bases aligning to TRBD2. The clonotype originates from a human donor with chronic pancreatitis. The chain's CDR3 is CAISQRGADTQYF. The CDR3 nucleotides read TGTGCCATCTCACAGCGGGGGGCAGATACGCAGTATTTT.